A selection of T cell receptor beta chains follows, all from one sample in a study of CD8+CD57+ T cells in acquired aplastic anemia. TCRdb passed the reads through MiXCR, listing each CDR3 protein once. The sample holds about 190,000 distinct CDR3 sequences, around 45% seen once. Sample: sorted CD4+, CD8+, or CD8+CD57+ T cells (not recorded which) from PBMCs. These receptor sequences come from a human donor with aplastic anemia. Both conserved end residues are part of each CDR3. The D gene is left open where the match is weak. Clone sizes are given selectively: once, few, many, or a class where the clone is expanded.

abundance: many
j_gene: TRBJ2-5
v_gene: TRBV6-5
d_gene: .
CDR3aa: CASSSPGRETQYF
CDR3nt: TGTGCCAGCAGCTCTCCGGGCCGCGAGACCCAGTACTTC

abundance: many
j_gene: TRBJ1-4
v_gene: TRBV20-1
d_gene: .
CDR3aa: CSAALHQKDEKLFF
CDR3nt: TGCAGTGCCGCATTACACCAGAAGGATGAAAAACTGTTTTTT

abundance: .
j_gene: TRBJ2-1
v_gene: TRBV29-1
d_gene: TRBD1
CDR3aa: CSVAGGLYNEQFF
CDR3nt: TGCAGCGTTGCAGGGGGCCTTTACAATGAGCAGTTCTTC

abundance: few
j_gene: TRBJ2-2
v_gene: TRBV7-9
d_gene: .
CDR3aa: CASSLGTTRELFF
CDR3nt: TGTGCCAGCAGCTTAGGGACCACCCGGGAGCTGTTTTTT

abundance: few
j_gene: TRBJ2-1
v_gene: TRBV5-4
d_gene: .
CDR3aa: CASSLDYSGARFPYNEQFF
CDR3nt: TGTGCCAGCAGCTTGGACTACTCAGGGGCCCGTTTCCCCTACAATGAGCAGTTCTTC

abundance: .
j_gene: TRBJ2-3
v_gene: TRBV7-6
d_gene: .
CDR3aa: CALPYTSTDTQYF
CDR3nt: TGTGCTCTGCCCTATACTAGCACAGATACGCAGTATTTT

abundance: many
j_gene: TRBJ2-5
v_gene: TRBV25-1
d_gene: TRBD2
CDR3aa: CASSSFSGGIGETQYF
CDR3nt: TGTGCCAGCAGCTCGTTCTCGGGGGGGATTGGAGAGACCCAGTACTTC

abundance: .
j_gene: TRBJ1-5
v_gene: TRBV10-3
d_gene: .
CDR3aa: CAISAGADPQPQHF
CDR3nt: TGTGCCATCAGTGCAGGGGCCGACCCCCAGCCCCAGCATTTT

abundance: .
j_gene: TRBJ2-1
v_gene: TRBV11-1
d_gene: TRBD2
CDR3aa: CASSPGRVNNEQFF
CDR3nt: TGTGCCAGCAGCCCCGGGAGGGTCAACAATGAGCAGTTCTTC

abundance: many
j_gene: TRBJ1-5
v_gene: TRBV7-2
d_gene: .
CDR3aa: CASSLALTQPQHF
CDR3nt: TGTGCCAGCAGCTTAGCGCTCACTCAGCCCCAGCATTTT

abundance: .
j_gene: TRBJ2-3
v_gene: TRBV24-1
d_gene: .
CDR3aa: CATSDLDSLTDTQYF
CDR3nt: TGTGCCACCAGTGATCTAGACAGCCTCACAGATACGCAGTATTTT

abundance: .
j_gene: TRBJ2-7
v_gene: TRBV7-8
d_gene: .
CDR3aa: CASSLSRDSYEQYF
CDR3nt: TGTGCCAGCAGCTTAAGCCGAGACAGCTACGAGCAGTACTTC

abundance: .
j_gene: TRBJ1-4
v_gene: TRBV20-1
d_gene: .
CDR3aa: CSARTWTRADEKLFF
CDR3nt: TGCAGTGCTAGGACATGGACCCGGGCGGATGAAAAACTGTTTTTT

abundance: many
j_gene: TRBJ2-5
v_gene: TRBV6-1
d_gene: TRBD1
CDR3aa: CASGQGTGQETQYF
CDR3nt: TGTGCCAGCGGACAAGGGACAGGCCAAGAGACCCAGTACTTC

abundance: .
j_gene: TRBJ1-1
v_gene: TRBV5-6
d_gene: .
CDR3aa: CASSLRTEAFF
CDR3nt: TGTGCCAGCAGCTTGCGCACTGAAGCTTTCTTT

abundance: .
j_gene: TRBJ1-6
v_gene: TRBV11-1
d_gene: TRBD1
CDR3aa: CASSSLGDSVGSPLHF
CDR3nt: TGTGCCAGCAGCTCCCTCGGGGACAGTGTTGGGTCACCCCTCCACTTT

abundance: many
j_gene: TRBJ2-3
v_gene: TRBV7-9
d_gene: TRBD2
CDR3aa: CASSLGLAGVTDTQYF
CDR3nt: TGTGCCAGCAGCTTGGGACTAGCGGGAGTTACAGATACGCAGTATTTT

abundance: many
j_gene: TRBJ1-5
v_gene: TRBV7-2
d_gene: .
CDR3aa: CASSYSGFGSNQPQHF
CDR3nt: TGTGCCAGCAGCTACTCGGGGTTTGGGAGCAATCAGCCCCAGCATTTT

abundance: .
j_gene: TRBJ1-2
v_gene: TRBV12-3/TRBV12-4
d_gene: TRBD1
CDR3aa: CASSYRRTGGTWDGYTF
CDR3nt: TGTGCCAGCAGTTACCGCCGGACAGGGGGCACTTGGGATGGCTACACCTTC

abundance: many
j_gene: TRBJ1-5
v_gene: TRBV19
d_gene: .
CDR3aa: CASSMGKAGGNQPQHF
CDR3nt: TGTGCCAGTAGTATGGGAAAGGCAGGAGGCAATCAGCCCCAGCATTTT

abundance: .
j_gene: TRBJ2-7
v_gene: TRBV11-2
d_gene: .
CDR3aa: CASSSLAGYSYEQYF
CDR3nt: TGTGCCAGCAGCTCCCTTGCTGGGTACTCCTACGAGCAGTACTTC

abundance: .
j_gene: TRBJ1-2
v_gene: TRBV2
d_gene: .
CDR3aa: CASSFSMLGAGYTF
CDR3nt: TGTGCCAGCAGTTTCTCTATGCTGGGGGCTGGCTACACCTTC